The 7 T cell receptor beta chains below come from one sample, sequenced in a study of T cells in Graves' hyperthyroidism and ophthalmopathy. RNA transcripts gave rise to amplified TCR beta CDR3 regions. Initially, a first-round RT-PCR of the TCR CDR3 employed the HTBI primer set. TCRdb called the multiplex PCR reads again in MiXCR, with one record for every CDR3 protein. The sample lists 500,000 to 750,000 distinct CDR3 sequences, approximately 15% occurring once. Sequencing was carried out using blood. These receptors all come from a woman aged 18 to 35 with Graves' ophthalmopathy.

The CDR3 reads CASSYSSGRDNTGELFF. The CDR3 DNA follows: TGTGCCAGCAGTTACTCGAGCGGGAGGGACAACACCGGGGAGCTGTTTTTT. The rearrangement uses TRBV6-5 and TRBJ2-2; 10 bases align to TRBD2. Germline-derived CDR1 and CDR2 are MNHEY and SVGAGI. Trimming cost V 0 bases and J 2 bases; bases outside gene matches: 3. The CDR3 length is 17 residues.

Concerning this clonotype itself: This may be a read error, as it is one base from a much larger clone. The CDR3 carries no conserved terminal phenylalanine or tryptophan, so it likely arises from a read error. V is TRBV12-3 or TRBV12-4 and J is TRBJ2-7; 7 bases match TRBD1. Germline trimming cut 5 bases from V and 6 bases from J; bases unmatched to any gene: 4. This CDR3 is built from 12 residues. CDR3 DNA sequence: TGTGCCAGCAGTACCAGGGGGATCGAGCAGTACCTC. This translates into CASSTRGIEQYL.

V gene TRBV7-6 combines with J gene TRBJ2-3; D is uncertain. Trimming left V 1 base short and J 2 bases short, with 16 bases between. This CDR3 contains 17 residues. The germline gives CDR1 SGHVS, CDR2 FNYEAQ. The CDR3 DNA sequence: TGTGCCAGCAGCTTAGGGGCTGGGTTCAGGATCACAGATACGCAGTATTTT. Encoded protein: CASSLGAGFRITDTQYF.

There are many counts of this clonotype. V usage is TRBV9 and J usage is TRBJ2-2; no reliable D call. The CDR3 is made up of 13 amino acids. V was pared by 1 base and J by 2 bases, with 3 bases between. Germline assignment: CDR1 SGDLS and CDR2 YYNGEE. The CDR3 loop reads CASSVFNTGELFF. CDR3 sequence (DNA): TGTGCCAGCAGCGTATTCAACACCGGGGAGCTGTTTTTT.

This clonotype was seen ten or more times. The chain joins TRBV6-1 to TRBJ1-2; no reliable D call. The CDR3 is 12 residues long. Trimming left V 5 bases short and J 6 bases short, with 10 bases between. The germline CDR1 and CDR2 sequences are MNHNS and SASEGT. In nucleotides, the CDR3 is TGTGCCAGCAGTTTTCTGGCGGATGGCTACACCTTC. It codes for CASSFLADGYTF.

This chain links TRBV28 with TRBJ1-6, with D perhaps matching TRBD1 (5 bases). The germline CDR1 and CDR2 sequences are MDHEN and SYDVKM. Trimming took off 2 bases at V and 5 bases at J, with 22 bases between the two ends. The CDR3 loop spans 19 amino acids. In DNA form, the CDR3 reads TGTGCCAGCAGTTTAGGGACGGAATTTCCCAGACCTGATAATTCACCCCTCCACTTT. Its translation: CASSLGTEFPRPDNSPLHF.

This clonotype was recorded many times. The gene calls are TRBV20-1 and TRBJ2-3; tentatively, D is TRBD2 (5 bases). CDR3 length equals 12 residues. Germline loops: CDR1 DFQATT, CDR2 SNEGSKA (reference sequence). V was trimmed by 8 bases and J by 6 bases, leaving 15 bases between them. DNA of the CDR3: TGCAGTCTCTCGAGGGCCGTGGATACGCAGTATTTT. Translating it yields CSLSRAVDTQYF.